This T cell receptor beta chain stems from a study of blood T cell repertoires in COVID-19. CDR1 is SNHLY and CDR2 is FYNNEI in the germline V gene. This CDR3 comprises 15 residues. V gave up 5 bases and J gave up 4 bases, with 17 bases separating them. Assay: immunoSEQ multiplex PCR; the TCRdb copy retains only in-frame clones and omits some. Here the sample spans a few hundred thousand clones, roughly 90% being singletons. This clonotype was sampled from a woman aged 30 to 39 who had been exposed to COVID-19. The chain combines TRBV2 with TRBJ1-1, with D perhaps matching TRBD1 (6 bases). Material: PBMCs or T cells enriched from blood (not recorded which). The CDR3 bases are TGTGCCAGCAGTCTACAGGGCGCCGAGAGCACTGAAGCTTTCTTT. It specifies CASSLQGAESTEAFF.